This T cell receptor beta chain is from a study of T cells after yellow fever vaccination. At the level of the study: Preparation of fractions with low cell numbers was performed using SMART-Seq v4 Ultra Low Input.

Study outcomes and limitations: By day 5 rather than day 15, the secondary response had peaked, though it was weaker. In post-booster samples, most primary-vaccination clones reappeared (approximately 95% CD4, around 87% CD8).

This clonotype came up a few times. Its matching antigen is unknown. Trimming pared 3 bases from V and 7 bases from J, leaving 16 bases between. Per the germline V gene, CDR1 is SGHTA and CDR2 is FQGTGA. The CDR3 length is 15 residues. TCRdb called the 5' RACE reads again in MiXCR, with one record for every CDR3 protein. The sample lists 350,000 to 450,000 distinct CDR3 sequences, 6.2% seen once, with about 15% in the top ten. This specimen consisted of PBMCs, obtained 5 days after the yellow fever booster vaccination. The receptor was derived from a man aged 30 to 45 who received the YFV17D yellow fever vaccine. The chain is built from TRBV7-3 and TRBJ2-1; perhaps TRBD1 as D (5 bases). Here the CDR3 reads CASSFREAARNEQFF. Here the CDR3 DNA reads TGTGCCAGCAGCTTCAGGGAAGCCGCTAGAAATGAGCAGTTCTTC.